The rows below give T cell receptor beta chains drawn from one sample of a study of blood T cell repertoires in COVID-19. Sequenced by immunoSEQ multiplex PCR; TCRdb stores in-frame clones only, minus some. The data show 150,000 to 200,000 clones, around 84% seen once. Input material: peripheral blood. The source is a woman of 80 years or more with acute or convalescent COVID-19. Each CDR3 is given with its conserved first and last residue. D genes are given only for firm matches.

CDR3aa: CASRTTGVDTQYF
v_gene: TRBV6-5
len: 13
d_gene: -

CDR3aa: CASSLDTGGGHYTF
v_gene: TRBV5-1
len: 14
d_gene: TRBD1

CDR3aa: CASSFLQGAFVYGYTF
v_gene: TRBV28
len: 16
d_gene: TRBD1

CDR3aa: CASSSNDRMLFQETQYF
v_gene: TRBV7-2
len: 17
d_gene: -

CDR3aa: CASSYPGTYEQYF
v_gene: TRBV6-5
len: 13
d_gene: -

CDR3aa: CASSRTSGANTDTQYF
v_gene: TRBV7-9
len: 16
d_gene: TRBD2

CDR3aa: CASSYLQGRETQYF
v_gene: TRBV6-5
len: 14
d_gene: TRBD1

CDR3aa: CASIPDRERRNEQFF
v_gene: TRBV27
len: 15
d_gene: TRBD1

CDR3aa: CASSLDFGETQYF
v_gene: TRBV6-4
len: 13
d_gene: -

CDR3aa: CASSYVLNQPQHF
v_gene: TRBV6-6
len: 13
d_gene: -

CDR3aa: CASTFGEKNEQFF
v_gene: TRBV2
len: 13
d_gene: -

CDR3aa: CASSPPTGQETQYF
v_gene: TRBV18
len: 14
d_gene: -

CDR3aa: CASSRAGGTGANVLTF
v_gene: TRBV4-2
len: 16
d_gene: -

CDR3aa: CASSQGQGGEFF
v_gene: TRBV12-3/TRBV12-4
len: 12
d_gene: TRBD1

CDR3aa: CASSPPSGTGSYNEQFF
v_gene: TRBV28
len: 17
d_gene: TRBD2

CDR3aa: CATSANRTGPFSTSNYEQYF
v_gene: TRBV24-1
len: 20
d_gene: TRBD1

CDR3aa: CASSLGTGIAYEQYF
v_gene: TRBV5-1
len: 15
d_gene: TRBD1

CDR3aa: CASSLLPRRGRGTGELFF
v_gene: TRBV11-2
len: 18
d_gene: TRBD2

CDR3aa: CASRPPGGNEQFF
v_gene: TRBV11-2
len: 13
d_gene: -

CDR3aa: CASSPSGQGNTIYF
v_gene: TRBV18
len: 14
d_gene: -

CDR3aa: CASRPTGRDEKLFF
v_gene: TRBV28
len: 14
d_gene: -

CDR3aa: CASSTGQGASYGYTF
v_gene: TRBV5-1
len: 15
d_gene: TRBD1

CDR3aa: CAWSVRRSSDRTDTQYF
v_gene: TRBV30
len: 17
d_gene: -

CDR3aa: CASSSRGQIETNEKLFF
v_gene: TRBV7-9
len: 17
d_gene: TRBD1

CDR3aa: CASSLGTSGPYEQYF
v_gene: TRBV2
len: 15
d_gene: TRBD2

CDR3aa: CASSPARTSAGGYTF
v_gene: TRBV5-1
len: 15
d_gene: -

CDR3aa: CASRGQGGNSPLHF
v_gene: TRBV7-2
len: 14
d_gene: TRBD1

CDR3aa: CASSQVPESSITQYF
v_gene: TRBV3-1/TRBV3-2
len: 15
d_gene: -

CDR3aa: CASRGTSGRIHEQYF
v_gene: TRBV6-6
len: 15
d_gene: TRBD2

CDR3aa: CASSPMTASSETQYF
v_gene: TRBV5-1
len: 15
d_gene: -

CDR3aa: CASSPGDRVYNEQFF
v_gene: TRBV18
len: 15
d_gene: TRBD1

CDR3aa: CASSTTQGITEAFF
v_gene: TRBV4-2
len: 14
d_gene: -

CDR3aa: CASSRGGQETQYF
v_gene: TRBV28
len: 13
d_gene: -

CDR3aa: CASSKPREGLDTQYF
v_gene: TRBV11-2
len: 15
d_gene: -

CDR3aa: CASSGGTIKETQYF
v_gene: TRBV9
len: 14
d_gene: TRBD2

CDR3aa: CSVESLTGSDGYTF
v_gene: TRBV29-1
len: 14
d_gene: TRBD1

CDR3aa: CASRFPTDTNSYEQYF
v_gene: TRBV27
len: 16
d_gene: -

CDR3aa: CSANRGTGNTIYF
v_gene: TRBV29-1
len: 13
d_gene: TRBD1

CDR3aa: CASSQGGTHEQYF
v_gene: TRBV3-1/TRBV3-2
len: 13
d_gene: -

CDR3aa: CSASSGGAYNEQFF
v_gene: TRBV20-1
len: 14
d_gene: TRBD2

CDR3aa: CASRRTLAADTQYF
v_gene: TRBV7-8
len: 14
d_gene: -

CDR3aa: CASSFLQGTYEQYF
v_gene: TRBV5-6
len: 14
d_gene: -

CDR3aa: CASSLTRPYEQYF
v_gene: TRBV12-3/TRBV12-4
len: 13
d_gene: -